The rows below give T cell receptor beta chains drawn from one sample of a study of blood T cell repertoires in COVID-19. Using immunoSEQ multiplex PCR, the repertoire was profiled, and TCRdb retains in-frame clones only, with some absent. The profile shows about 150,000 clones, over 75% of them singletons. Sequenced input: peripheral blood. These TCRs come from a woman between 55 and 75 years old with COVID-19, enrolled during active disease. The CDR3 runs from the conserved cysteine through the conserved F or W. The order of the fields is J gene, D gene, CDR3 length, V gene, clone size, CDR3 DNA, CDR3 protein. D genes are given only for firm matches. Clone size is shown for a subset of rows, as once, few, many or a class of expanded clone.

TRBJ2-3 . 15 TRBV3-1/TRBV3-2 . TGTGCCAGCAGCCAAGATCCCACTAGTACAGATACGCAGTATTTT CASSQDPTSTDTQYF
TRBJ2-1 TRBD2 15 TRBV7-3 . TGTGCCAGCAGCTTCGGTAGCGGGGGTTACAATGAGCAGTTCTTC CASSFGSGGYNEQFF
TRBJ2-5 . 14 TRBV10-1 . TGCGCCAGCAGTGAGGGTCGGTACCAAGAGACCCAGTACTTC CASSEGRYQETQYF
TRBJ2-7 TRBD1 14 TRBV7-9 . TGTGCCAGCAGCCCCCGGGACAGGGGTTACGAGCAGTACTTC CASSPRDRGYEQYF
TRBJ2-1 TRBD2 13 TRBV6-6 . TGTGCCAGCGGCGGGGGATCCTACAATGAGCAGTTCTTC CASGGGSYNEQFF
TRBJ2-5 . 16 TRBV10-2 . TGCGCCAGCAGTGAGTCCCCGGACAGCCTCGTGGGGACCCAGTACTTC CASSESPDSLVGTQYF
TRBJ1-5 TRBD1 14 TRBV6-1 . TGTGCCAGCAGTGACCGGGACAGGGGACAGCCCCAGCATTTT CASSDRDRGQPQHF
TRBJ2-1 TRBD2 13 TRBV7-3 once TGTGCCAGCAGCTCCGGGACTAACAATGAGCAGTTCTTC CASSSGTNNEQFF
TRBJ1-1 TRBD1 14 TRBV19 . TGTGCCAGTACAGGGGGACGGGAGCGCACTGAAGCTTTCTTT CASTGGRERTEAFF
TRBJ2-5 . 15 TRBV3-1/TRBV3-2 . TGTGCCAGCAGCCAAGCGTGGGGGCATCAAGAGACCCAGTACTTC CASSQAWGHQETQYF
TRBJ2-7 . 17 TRBV12-1 . TGTGCCAGCAGCCGCCCGCATCTGGGACAGGGTTTCTACGAGCAGTACTTC CASSRPHLGQGFYEQYF
TRBJ1-2 TRBD1 14 TRBV6-5 once TGTGCCAGCAGGACCCCGACAGGGCCCTTAGGCTACACCTTC CASRTPTGPLGYTF
TRBJ2-5 . 14 TRBV3-1/TRBV3-2 . TGTGCCAGCAGCCAAGCGAACAGGGCGGAGACCCAGTACTTC CASSQANRAETQYF